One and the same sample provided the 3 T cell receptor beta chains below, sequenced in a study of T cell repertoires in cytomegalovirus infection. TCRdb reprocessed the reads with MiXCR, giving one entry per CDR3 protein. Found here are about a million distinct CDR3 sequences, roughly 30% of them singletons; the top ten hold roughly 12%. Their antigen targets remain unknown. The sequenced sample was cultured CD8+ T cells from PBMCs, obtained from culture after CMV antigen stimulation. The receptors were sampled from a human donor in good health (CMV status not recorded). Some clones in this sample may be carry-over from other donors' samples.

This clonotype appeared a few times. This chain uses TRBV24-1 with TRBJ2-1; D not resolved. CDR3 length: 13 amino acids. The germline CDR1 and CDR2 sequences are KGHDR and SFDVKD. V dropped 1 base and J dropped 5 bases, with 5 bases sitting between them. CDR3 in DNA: TGTGCCACCAGTGATTTCATAGACAATGAGCAGTTCTTC. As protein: CATSDFIDNEQFF.

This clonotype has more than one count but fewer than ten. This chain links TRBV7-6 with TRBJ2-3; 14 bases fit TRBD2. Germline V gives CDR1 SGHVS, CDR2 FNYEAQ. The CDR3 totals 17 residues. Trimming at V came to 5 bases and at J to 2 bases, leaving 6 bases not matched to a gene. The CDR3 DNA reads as TGTGCCAGCAGCCCTGGGACTAGCGGGGGCCCCACAGATACGCAGTATTTT. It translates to CASSPGTSGGPTDTQYF.

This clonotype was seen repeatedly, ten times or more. The CDR3: CATSNNEQFF. CDR3 DNA: TGTGCCACTTCAAACAATGAGCAGTTCTTC. V usage is TRBV7-9 and J usage is TRBJ2-1; D is undetermined. V was trimmed by 10 bases and J by 5 bases, leaving 6 bases between them. This CDR3 is built from 10 residues. CDR1 is SEHNR, CDR2 FQNEAQ, per germline (reference sequence).